The entry that follows covers one TCR beta chain sequence. As yet, its antigen is unknown. Second-dose groups at about 4 or about 12 weeks were pooled. The assay was immunoSEQ multiplex PCR, and TCRdb's table has in-frame clones only and misses some. The top ten hold 4% to 5.5% of the sample, which has 150,000 to 200,000 clones, 85% to 90% seen once. Germline CDR1 is PRHDT and CDR2 is FYEKMQ (reference sequence). J was trimmed by 5 bases and V by 5 bases; bases with no gene match: 11. CDR3 length: 16 amino acids. This record belongs to a study of T cell responses to AZD1222 COVID-19 vaccine. Findings and limits, study-wide: A mostly white British donor set with more females was recruited, and clonal diversity was possibly underestimated.

The rearrangement joins TRBV13 to TRBJ1-5; 8 nucleotides align to TRBD1. The clonotype was recovered from an adult who received the AZD1222 COVID-19 vaccine. The source was peripheral blood, collected 28 days after the second AZD1222 dose. CDR3 bases: TGTGCCAGCAGCAAGCGACAGGGGAGAGGGGATCAGCCCCAGCATTTT. The encoded protein is CASSKRQGRGDQPQHF.